These T cell receptor beta chains were read from a single sample in a study of OX40 agonist ivuxolimab in advanced cancers. Here immunoSEQ multiplex PCR was the method, and the copy in TCRdb shows in-frame clones only, minus some. The sample holds 13,000 to 15,000 clones, about 90% seen once. This specimen consisted of CD4+ or CD8+ T cells sorted from blood, obtained in a trial of the OX40 agonist ivuxolimab. The receptor source for this set is an adult with an advanced solid tumor such as melanoma, head and neck, liver or kidney cancer. CDR3s include the opening cysteine and the closing phenylalanine or tryptophan. Size is stated for part of the rows, as once, few or many counts, or as a class when the clone is expanded.

abundance | j_gene | v_gene | CDR3aa
. | TRBJ2-5 | TRBV7-2 | CASSHPTVIIQETQYF
once | TRBJ1-5 | TRBV18 | CASSPGQGAFQPQHF
medium-sized | TRBJ2-1 | TRBV6-1 | CASIEGTSGYNEQFF
once | TRBJ2-1 | TRBV7-9 | CASSLEGDRHNEQFF
. | TRBJ1-4 | TRBV7-8 | CASSLFPSSGEKLFF
. | TRBJ2-7 | TRBV2 | CASSPGQLGYEQYF
. | TRBJ1-1 | TRBV29-1 | CSVEGGVGSVHLPEAFF
. | TRBJ2-1 | TRBV21-1 | CASSKALCLPFDEQFF
. | TRBJ2-3 | TRBV6-4 | CASSSEASTDTQYF
. | TRBJ2-1 | TRBV27 | CASSFFSMEYFLFF
. | TRBJ2-7 | TRBV5-6 | CASSLAYEQYF
. | TRBJ2-7 | TRBV10-3 | CAISEPTGGSYEQYF
. | TRBJ2-2 | TRBV15 | CATSRDLGNTGELFF
. | TRBJ2-7 | TRBV7-9 | CASSSQGNEQYF
. | TRBJ2-3 | TRBV18 | CASTSFSTDTQYF
. | TRBJ2-1 | TRBV4-2 | CASSQEASGSSYNEQFF
. | TRBJ1-5 | TRBV27 | CASSLLTNQPQHF
. | TRBJ2-2 | TRBV28 | CASEGLAGPVGELFF
. | TRBJ2-4 | TRBV2 | CASSEEGNIQYF
. | TRBJ1-1 | TRBV19 | CASRFRGEYTEAFF
. | TRBJ2-2 | TRBV9 | CASSVGTLNTGELFF
. | TRBJ2-1 | TRBV28 | CASRTTGGAYNEQFF
. | TRBJ2-1 | TRBV15 | CATSTGSLYNEQFF
. | TRBJ2-1 | TRBV10-3 | CAIGGSGGYNEQFF
once | TRBJ1-3 | TRBV7-8 | CASSLFRAGNTIYF
. | TRBJ2-7 | TRBV2 | CASSNRQGPHYEQYF
. | TRBJ2-7 | TRBV7-8 | CASSFLSGQGSDEQYF
. | TRBJ2-3 | TRBV2 | CANNGIGNTQYF
. | TRBJ1-1 | TRBV27 | CASSPERGAYAEAFF
few | TRBJ1-5 | TRBV9 | CASSGRSDQPQHF
. | TRBJ2-1 | TRBV9 | CASSARDDSYNEQFF
. | TRBJ1-2 | TRBV11-2 | CASWGEPNYGYTF
. | TRBJ1-5 | TRBV7-6 | CASSPVVGGEPSNQPQHF
. | TRBJ1-5 | TRBV25-1 | CASNGGGGNQPQHF
. | TRBJ1-2 | TRBV27 | CASSLQGADYGYTF
. | TRBJ2-3 | TRBV6-1 | CASSEWPSTDTQYF
. | TRBJ2-3 | TRBV27 | CASRRASGFPDTQYF
. | TRBJ2-1 | TRBV7-9 | CASSFGYNEQFF
. | TRBJ2-3 | TRBV5-1 | CASSLEGGLRPDTQYF
. | TRBJ2-3 | TRBV11-2 | CASSLLAGGSTDTQYF
once | TRBJ2-7 | TRBV6-5 | CASSYSTGGASYEQYF
. | TRBJ2-1 | TRBV27 | CASSSLLGSPYNEQFF
. | TRBJ1-1 | TRBV5-8 | CASSPIGTGAMNTEAFF
few | TRBJ1-1 | TRBV15 | CATSRDGGYTEAFF
. | TRBJ1-1 | TRBV11-2 | CASRVTGFMDTEAFF
. | TRBJ2-7 | TRBV10-1 | CASSDAEGGLYEQYF
. | TRBJ2-2 | TRBV27 | CASSFLGGGRGNTGELFF